These 14 T cell receptor beta chains originate from one sample sequenced in a study of vaccination and CD4 T cells after COVID-19. Which antigens these TCRs recognize remains unknown. Indicated treatment: approximately nine-day PBMC culture with coronavirus spike peptide pools or control peptides (ViraFEST assay). An Oncomine TCR Beta short-read assay was used to sequence the DNA from cultured CD4+ T cells. TCRdb re-analysed the PCR reads in MiXCR, keeping a single row per CDR3 protein. The sample lists tens of thousands of distinct CDR3 sequences, under 80% occurring once. Source material: CD4+ T cells from blood, cultured in vitro. All receptors derive from a human donor who had recovered from COVID-19.

In DNA, the CDR3 is TGTGCCAGCAGCTCTATCACAGATACGCAGTATTTT. Translating it yields CASSSITDTQYF. This rearrangement joins TRBV7-2 to TRBJ2-3, with D hard to call. The CDR3 has 12 amino acids. The germline V gene has CDR1 SGHTA and CDR2 FQGNSA. V was pared by 4 bases and J by 2 bases, with 4 bases between.

Only one count was recorded for this clonotype. The V and J genes are TRBV7-2 and TRBJ2-7; the D gene could be TRBD1 or TRBD2 (5 bases each). This CDR3 is 16 amino acids long. V was trimmed by 5 bases and J by 0 bases, leaving 17 bases between them. Germline loops: CDR1 SGHTA, CDR2 FQGNSA. The CDR3 loop is CASSLGTGTASYEQYF. DNA for the CDR3: TGTGCCAGCAGCCTCGGGACCGGGACGGCCTCCTACGAGCAGTACTTC.

This chain links TRBV12-3 or TRBV12-4 with TRBJ2-5; 8 nucleotides align to TRBD2. V gave up 4 bases and J gave up 5 bases; unmatched junction bases: 6. The CDR3 consists of 14 residues. CDR3 DNA sequence: TGTGCCAGCAGTTCGGCGGGAGGCGATGAGACCCAGTACTTC. This codes for CASSSAGGDETQYF.

This clonotype was seen more than once but under ten times. The chain links TRBV20-1 to TRBJ1-5, with TRBD1 matching 7 bases. V trimming: 2 bases; J trimming: 4 bases; junction bases outside the gene matches: 2. The CDR3 extends over 13 amino acids. Germline-derived CDR1 and CDR2 are DFQATT and SNEGSKA (reference sequence). Written as DNA, the CDR3 is TGCAGTGCTAGAAGGACAGGTAATCAGCCCCAGCATTTT. It codes for CSARRTGNQPQHF.

The chain combines TRBV6-5 with TRBJ1-2; D is possibly TRBD1 (5 bases). The CDR3 extends over 18 amino acids. The germline V and J ends were trimmed by 2 bases and 3 bases, with 22 bases remaining between them. Germline V gives CDR1 MNHEY, CDR2 SVGAGI. In nucleotides, the CDR3 is TGTGCCAGCAGTTACAAGTCTCCCTTGCAGGGTAGACACTATGGCTACACCTTC. Translation: CASSYKSPLQGRHYGYTF.

The rearrangement uses TRBV20-1 and TRBJ2-5; D remains unclear. The CDR3 has 14 amino acids. Germline V gene sequence: CDR1 DFQATT, CDR2 SNEGSKA (reference sequence). V was clipped by 2 bases and J by 1 base, with 11 bases between them. The CDR3 loop reads CSARPPFPQETQYF. The CDR3 DNA reads TGCAGTGCTAGACCCCCATTTCCCCAAGAGACCCAGTACTTC.

This clonotype was found a few times. The chain is built from TRBV18 and TRBJ1-5; TRBD1 agrees at 12 bases. V gave up 3 bases and J gave up 7 bases; unmatched junction bases: 10. The CDR3 has 17 amino acids. Germline CDR1 is KGHSH and CDR2 is LQKENI. CDR3 sequence: CASSPGQGALRSQPQHF. The CDR3 bases are TGTGCCAGCTCACCGGGACAGGGGGCACTTAGGAGCCAGCCCCAGCATTTT.

The chain employs TRBV28 and TRBJ2-1, with 7 positions matching TRBD2. Germline V gene data show CDR1 as MDHEN and CDR2 as SYDVKM. The CDR3 totals 14 residues. Trimming at V came to 9 bases and at J to 3 bases, leaving 8 bases not matched to a gene. The CDR3 DNA reads as TGTGCCAGTTCAGGGCGGGAGCACTACAATGAGCAGTTCTTC. Its protein product is CASSGREHYNEQFF.

The chain links TRBV7-8 to TRBJ1-1, with 7 bases aligning to TRBD1. The CDR3 is made up of 18 amino acids. V shed 0 bases, J shed 2 bases, and the junction held 12 bases outside the gene matches. Germline CDR1 and CDR2: SGHVS and FQNEAQ. The CDR3 reads CASSLAQGPLLLNTEAFF. The CDR3 DNA reads as TGTGCCAGCAGCTTAGCACAGGGGCCCCTCCTGCTAAACACTGAAGCTTTCTTT.

This clonotype has only one observation. CDR3 protein: CSARGPREQYF. The CDR3 DNA sequence: TGCAGTGCTAGAGGTCCCCGTGAGCAGTACTTC. This sequence joins TRBV20-1 and TRBJ2-7; D remains unclear. Germline V gene lookup returns CDR1 DFQATT and CDR2 SNEGSKA (reference sequence). V dropped 1 base and J dropped 7 bases, with 8 bases sitting between them. The CDR3 length is 11 residues.

V and J are TRBV11-2 and TRBJ2-2, with D hard to call. This CDR3 contains 13 residues. The germline CDR1 and CDR2 sequences are SGHAT and FQNNGV. Deletions cut 5 bases from V and 2 bases from J, with 6 bases between. The CDR3 nucleotides read TGTGCCAGCAGCCCCACAAACACCGGGGAGCTGTTTTTT. It yields the protein CASSPTNTGELFF. Based on the CDR3 plus reference TRBV11-2 and TRBJ2-2, the full variable domain is EAGVAQSPRYKIIEKRQSVAFWCNPISGHATLYWYQQILGQGPKLLIQFQNNGVVDDSQLPKDRFSAERLKGVDSTLKIQPAKLEDSAVYLCASSPTNTGELFFGEGSRLTVL.

This clonotype was counted once. The CDR3 DNA sequence: TGCGCCAGCAGCTTGCTGGCTCCCCTCCGGACCATGACAAGGGGGTCCTACGAGCAGTACTTC. This encodes CASSLLAPLRTMTRGSYEQYF. V is TRBV5-1 and J is TRBJ2-7; D might be TRBD1 (6 bases). V lost 1 base and J lost 1, with 30 bases in between. The CDR3 loop spans 21 amino acids. Per the germline V gene, CDR1 is SGHRS and CDR2 is YFSETQ.

V is TRBV20-1 and J is TRBJ2-3; 8 nucleotides align to TRBD2. The CDR3 contains 16 residues. After removal of 4 bases from V and 3 bases from J, the junction contained 12 bases not matched to a gene. Germline V gene data show CDR1 as DFQATT and CDR2 as SNEGSKA (reference sequence). CDR3 sequence (DNA): TGCAGTGCTACCCCATTGTCAGCGGGAGCAACAGATACGCAGTATTTT. Protein sequence: CSATPLSAGATDTQYF.

J is TRBJ2-1 and V is TRBV27, with 10 bases that match TRBD2. With 10 bases clipped from V and 0 bases from J, the junction kept 12 bases outside the gene matches. Germline V CDR1 and CDR2: MNHEY, SMNVEV (reference sequence). CDR3 length equals 17 residues. Here the CDR3 reads CATKVGASGGSYNEQFF. For the CDR3, the DNA is TGTGCCACCAAGGTCGGGGCTAGCGGGGGCTCCTACAATGAGCAGTTCTTC.